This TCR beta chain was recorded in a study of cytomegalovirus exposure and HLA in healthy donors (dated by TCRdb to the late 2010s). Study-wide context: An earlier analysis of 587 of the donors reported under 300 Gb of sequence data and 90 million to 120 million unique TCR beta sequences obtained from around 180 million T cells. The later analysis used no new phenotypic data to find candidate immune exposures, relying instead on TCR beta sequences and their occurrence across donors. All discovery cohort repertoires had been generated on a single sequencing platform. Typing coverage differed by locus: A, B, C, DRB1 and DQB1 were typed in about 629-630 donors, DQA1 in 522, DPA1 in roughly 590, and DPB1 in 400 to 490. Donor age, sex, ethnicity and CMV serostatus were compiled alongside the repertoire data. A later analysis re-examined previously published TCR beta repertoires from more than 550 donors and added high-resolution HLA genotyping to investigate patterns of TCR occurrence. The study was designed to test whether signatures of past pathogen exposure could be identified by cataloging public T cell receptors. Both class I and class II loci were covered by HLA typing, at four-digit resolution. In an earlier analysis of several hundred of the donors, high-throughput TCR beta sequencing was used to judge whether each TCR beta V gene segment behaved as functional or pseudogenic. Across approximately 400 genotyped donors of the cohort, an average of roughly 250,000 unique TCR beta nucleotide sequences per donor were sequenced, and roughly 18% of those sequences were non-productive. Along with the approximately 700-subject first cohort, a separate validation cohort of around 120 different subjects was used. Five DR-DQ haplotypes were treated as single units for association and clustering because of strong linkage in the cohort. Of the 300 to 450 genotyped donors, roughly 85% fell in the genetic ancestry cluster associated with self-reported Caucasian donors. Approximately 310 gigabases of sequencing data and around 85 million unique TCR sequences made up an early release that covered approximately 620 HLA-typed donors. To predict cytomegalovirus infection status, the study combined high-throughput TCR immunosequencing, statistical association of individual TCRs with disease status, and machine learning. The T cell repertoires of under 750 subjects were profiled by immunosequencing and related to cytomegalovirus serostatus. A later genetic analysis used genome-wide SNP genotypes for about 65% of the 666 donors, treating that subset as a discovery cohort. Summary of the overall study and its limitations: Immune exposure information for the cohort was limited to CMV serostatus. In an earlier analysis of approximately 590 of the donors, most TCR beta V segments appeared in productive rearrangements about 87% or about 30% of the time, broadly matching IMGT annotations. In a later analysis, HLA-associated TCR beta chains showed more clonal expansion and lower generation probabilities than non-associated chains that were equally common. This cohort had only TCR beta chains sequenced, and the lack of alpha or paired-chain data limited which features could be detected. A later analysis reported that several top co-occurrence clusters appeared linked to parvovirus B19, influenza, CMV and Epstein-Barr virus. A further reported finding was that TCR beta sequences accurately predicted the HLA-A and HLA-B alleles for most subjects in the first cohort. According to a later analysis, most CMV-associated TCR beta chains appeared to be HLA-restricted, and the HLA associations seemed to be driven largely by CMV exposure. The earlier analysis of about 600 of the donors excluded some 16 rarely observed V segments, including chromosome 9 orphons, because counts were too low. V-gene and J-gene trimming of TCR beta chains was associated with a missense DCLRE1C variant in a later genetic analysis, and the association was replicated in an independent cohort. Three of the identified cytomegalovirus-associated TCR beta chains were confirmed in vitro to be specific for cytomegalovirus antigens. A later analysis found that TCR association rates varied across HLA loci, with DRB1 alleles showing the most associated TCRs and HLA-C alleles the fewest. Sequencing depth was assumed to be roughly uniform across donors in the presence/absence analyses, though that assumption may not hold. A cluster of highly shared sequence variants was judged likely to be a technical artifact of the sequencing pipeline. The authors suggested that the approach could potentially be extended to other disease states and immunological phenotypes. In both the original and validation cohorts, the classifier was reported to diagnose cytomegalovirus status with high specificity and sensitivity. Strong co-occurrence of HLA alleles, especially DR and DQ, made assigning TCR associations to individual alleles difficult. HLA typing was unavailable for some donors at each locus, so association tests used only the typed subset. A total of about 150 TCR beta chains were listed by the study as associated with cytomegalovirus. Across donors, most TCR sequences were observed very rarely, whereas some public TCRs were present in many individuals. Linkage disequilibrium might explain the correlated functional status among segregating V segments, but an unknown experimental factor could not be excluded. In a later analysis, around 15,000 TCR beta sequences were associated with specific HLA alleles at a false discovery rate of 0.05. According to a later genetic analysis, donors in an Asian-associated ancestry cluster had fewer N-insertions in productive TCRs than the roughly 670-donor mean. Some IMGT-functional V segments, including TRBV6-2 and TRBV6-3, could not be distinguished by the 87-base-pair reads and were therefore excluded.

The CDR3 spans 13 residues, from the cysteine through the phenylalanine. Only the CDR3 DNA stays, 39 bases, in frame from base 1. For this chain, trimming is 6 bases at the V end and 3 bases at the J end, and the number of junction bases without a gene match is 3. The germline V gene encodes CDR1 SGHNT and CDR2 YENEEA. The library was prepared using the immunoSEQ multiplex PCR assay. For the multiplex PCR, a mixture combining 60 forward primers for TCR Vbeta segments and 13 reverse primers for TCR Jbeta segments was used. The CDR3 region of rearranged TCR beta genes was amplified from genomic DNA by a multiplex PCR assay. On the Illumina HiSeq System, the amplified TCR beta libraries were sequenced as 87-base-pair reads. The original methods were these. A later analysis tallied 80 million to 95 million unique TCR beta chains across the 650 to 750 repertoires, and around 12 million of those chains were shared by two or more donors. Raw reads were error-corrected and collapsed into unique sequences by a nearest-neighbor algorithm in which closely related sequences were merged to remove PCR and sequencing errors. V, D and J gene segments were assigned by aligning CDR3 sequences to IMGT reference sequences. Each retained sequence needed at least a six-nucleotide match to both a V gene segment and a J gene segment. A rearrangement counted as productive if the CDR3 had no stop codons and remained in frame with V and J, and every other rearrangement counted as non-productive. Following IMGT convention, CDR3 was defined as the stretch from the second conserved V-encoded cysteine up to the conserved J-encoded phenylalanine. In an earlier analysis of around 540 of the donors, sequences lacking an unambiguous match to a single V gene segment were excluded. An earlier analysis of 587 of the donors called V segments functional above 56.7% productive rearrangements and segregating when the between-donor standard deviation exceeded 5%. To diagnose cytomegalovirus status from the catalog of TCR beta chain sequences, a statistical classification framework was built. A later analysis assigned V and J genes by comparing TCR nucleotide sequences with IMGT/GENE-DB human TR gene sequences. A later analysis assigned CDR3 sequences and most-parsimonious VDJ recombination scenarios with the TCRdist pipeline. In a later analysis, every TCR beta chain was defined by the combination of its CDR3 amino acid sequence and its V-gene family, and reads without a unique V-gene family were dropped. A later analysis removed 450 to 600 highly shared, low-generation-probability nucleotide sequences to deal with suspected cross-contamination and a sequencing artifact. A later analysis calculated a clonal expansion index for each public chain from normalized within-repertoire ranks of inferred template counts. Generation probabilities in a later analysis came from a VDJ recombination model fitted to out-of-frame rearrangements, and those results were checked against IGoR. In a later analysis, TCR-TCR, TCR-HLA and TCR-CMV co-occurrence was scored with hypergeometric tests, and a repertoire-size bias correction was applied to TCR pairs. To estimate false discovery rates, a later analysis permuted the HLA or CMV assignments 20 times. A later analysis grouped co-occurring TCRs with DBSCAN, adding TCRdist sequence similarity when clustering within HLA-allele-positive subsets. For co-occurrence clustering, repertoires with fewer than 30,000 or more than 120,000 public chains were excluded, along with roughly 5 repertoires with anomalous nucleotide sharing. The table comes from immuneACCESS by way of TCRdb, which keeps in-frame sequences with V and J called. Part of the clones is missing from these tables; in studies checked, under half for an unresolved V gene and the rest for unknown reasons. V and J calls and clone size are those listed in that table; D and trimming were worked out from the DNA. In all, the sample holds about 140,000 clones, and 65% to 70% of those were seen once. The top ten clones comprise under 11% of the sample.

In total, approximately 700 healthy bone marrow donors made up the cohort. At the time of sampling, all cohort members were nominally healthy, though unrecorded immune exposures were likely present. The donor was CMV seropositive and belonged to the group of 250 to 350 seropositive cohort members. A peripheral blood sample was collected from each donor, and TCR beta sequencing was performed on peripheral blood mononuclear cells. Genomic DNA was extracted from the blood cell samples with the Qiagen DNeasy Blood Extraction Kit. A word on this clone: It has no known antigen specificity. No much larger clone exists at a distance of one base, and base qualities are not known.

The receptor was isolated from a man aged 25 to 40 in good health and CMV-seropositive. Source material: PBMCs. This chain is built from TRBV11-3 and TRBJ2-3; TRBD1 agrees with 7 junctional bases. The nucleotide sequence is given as TGTGCCAGCAGATCGGACAGGACAGATACGCAGTATTTT. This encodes CASRSDRTDTQYF.